These 5 T cell receptor beta chains were all obtained from the same sample, sequenced in a study of shared clonotypes between healthy human individuals. Cells designated naive CD8 were CD45RO-negative and were positively selected for CCR7, with terminally differentiated effector memory CD45RA+ cells excluded. Sequencing used immunoSEQ multiplex PCR; TCRdb keeps in-frame clones, though not all of them. The sample includes about 2 million clones, over 85% of them seen just once. The sequencing input was naive CD8+ T cells sorted from blood. Receptors were obtained from a man younger than 35 in good health.

A word on this clone: The sample holds other DNA sequences that translate to the same CDR3. V gene TRBV6-5 combines with J gene TRBJ2-1; 9 bases align to TRBD1. Germline V gene sequence: CDR1 MNHEY, CDR2 SVGAGI. This CDR3 is 15 amino acids long. Germline trimming cut 3 bases from V and 4 bases from J; bases unmatched to any gene: 4. The CDR3 coding sequence is TGTGCCAGCAGTTATGGACAGGGGTGGTACAATGAGCAGTTCTTC. Translated, it gives CASSYGQGWYNEQFF.

The chain recombines TRBV7-3 with TRBJ2-1, with D perhaps TRBD1 (6 bases). CDR1 SGHTA and CDR2 FQGTGA come from the germline V gene. V lost 0 bases to trimming and J lost 7 bases, with 10 bases between them. The CDR3 consists of 14 residues. CDR3 sequence reads: CASSLTQGMNEQFF. The CDR3 bases are TGTGCCAGCAGCTTAACTCAGGGGATGAATGAGCAGTTCTTC.

V and J are TRBV21-1 and TRBJ1-5. TRBV21-1 is an annotated pseudogene. The CDR3 sequence is 14 residues long. CDR3 protein: CASTPGDSNQPQHF. DNA of the CDR3: TGTGCCAGCACCCCTGGGGATAGCAATCAGCCCCAGCATTTT.

The rearrangement links TRBV11-3 to TRBJ1-1, with D unresolved. Germline CDR1 SGHNT, CDR2 YENEEA. The CDR3 is made up of 13 amino acids. The V and J ends lost 6 bases and 4 bases respectively, with 12 bases between them. The CDR3 region is CASSPSVFTEAFF. CDR3 coding DNA: TGTGCCAGCAGTCCAAGTGTTTTCACTGAAGCTTTCTTT.

The chain has TRBV27 and TRBJ2-5, with a possible D match to TRBD2 (6 bases). Germline CDR1 and CDR2: MNHEY and SMNVEV (reference sequence). V was pared by 5 bases and J by 3 bases, with 16 bases between. The CDR3 extends over 15 amino acids. Here the CDR3 reads CASSPMGLLEETQYF. CDR3 nucleotide sequence: TGTGCCAGCAGTCCAATGGGACTCTTAGAAGAGACCCAGTACTTC.